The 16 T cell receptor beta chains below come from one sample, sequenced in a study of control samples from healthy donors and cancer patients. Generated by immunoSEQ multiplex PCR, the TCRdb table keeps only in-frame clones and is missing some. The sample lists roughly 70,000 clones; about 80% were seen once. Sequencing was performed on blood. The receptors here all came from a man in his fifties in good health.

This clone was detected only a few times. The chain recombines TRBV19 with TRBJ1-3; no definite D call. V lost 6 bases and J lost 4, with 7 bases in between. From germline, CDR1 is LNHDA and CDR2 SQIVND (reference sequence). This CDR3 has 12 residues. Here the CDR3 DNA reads TGTGCCAGTAGGAGTCCGGGAAACACCATATATTTT. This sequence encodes CASRSPGNTIYF.

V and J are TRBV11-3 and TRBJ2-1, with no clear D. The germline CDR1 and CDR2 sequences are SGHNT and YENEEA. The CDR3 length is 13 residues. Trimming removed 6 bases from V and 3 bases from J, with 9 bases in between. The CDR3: CASSPDDYNEQFF. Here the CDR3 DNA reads TGTGCCAGCAGTCCCGACGACTACAATGAGCAGTTCTTC.

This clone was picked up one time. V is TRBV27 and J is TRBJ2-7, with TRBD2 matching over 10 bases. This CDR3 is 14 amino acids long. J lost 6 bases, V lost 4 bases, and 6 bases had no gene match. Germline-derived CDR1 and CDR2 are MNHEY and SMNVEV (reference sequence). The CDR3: CASSSRLAGGEQYF. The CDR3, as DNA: TGTGCCAGCAGTTCCCGACTAGCGGGTGGCGAGCAGTACTTC.

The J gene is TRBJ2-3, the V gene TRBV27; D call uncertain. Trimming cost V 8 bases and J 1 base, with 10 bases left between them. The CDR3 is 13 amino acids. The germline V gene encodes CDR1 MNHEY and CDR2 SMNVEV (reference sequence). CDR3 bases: TGTGCCAGCCTACAATGGGGCACAGATACGCAGTATTTT. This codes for CASLQWGTDTQYF.

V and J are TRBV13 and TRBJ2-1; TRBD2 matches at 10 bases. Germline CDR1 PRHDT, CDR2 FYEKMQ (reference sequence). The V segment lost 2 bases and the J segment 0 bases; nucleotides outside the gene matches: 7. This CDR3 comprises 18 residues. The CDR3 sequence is CASSLWSSGGPSYNEQFF. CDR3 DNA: TGTGCCAGCAGCTTATGGTCTAGCGGGGGTCCCTCCTACAATGAGCAGTTCTTC.

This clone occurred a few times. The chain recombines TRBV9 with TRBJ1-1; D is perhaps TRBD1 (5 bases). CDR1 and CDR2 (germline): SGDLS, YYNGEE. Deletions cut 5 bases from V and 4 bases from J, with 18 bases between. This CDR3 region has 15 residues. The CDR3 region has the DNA TGTGCCAGCAGTGCCCGATTGGGCAGGGCCACTGAAGCTTTCTTT. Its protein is CASSARLGRATEAFF.

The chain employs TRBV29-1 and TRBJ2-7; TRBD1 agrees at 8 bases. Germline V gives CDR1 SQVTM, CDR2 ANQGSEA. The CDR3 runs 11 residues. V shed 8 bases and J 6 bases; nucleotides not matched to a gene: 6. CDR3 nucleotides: TGCAGCATCCGACAGGGGTCCGAGCAGTACTTC. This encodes CSIRQGSEQYF.

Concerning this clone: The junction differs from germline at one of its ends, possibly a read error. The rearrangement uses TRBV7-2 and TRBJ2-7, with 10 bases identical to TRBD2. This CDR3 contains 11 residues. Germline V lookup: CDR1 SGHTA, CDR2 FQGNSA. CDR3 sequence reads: CASSSGLALDF. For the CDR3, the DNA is TGTGCCAGCAGCTCGGGACTAGCGCTAGACTTC.

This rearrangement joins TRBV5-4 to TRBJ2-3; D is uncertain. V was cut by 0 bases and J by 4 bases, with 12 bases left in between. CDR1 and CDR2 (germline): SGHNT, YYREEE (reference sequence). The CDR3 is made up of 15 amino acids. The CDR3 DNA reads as TGTGCCAGCAGCTTGGGTGGATCTTCCCCAGATACGCAGTATTTT. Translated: CASSLGGSSPDTQYF.

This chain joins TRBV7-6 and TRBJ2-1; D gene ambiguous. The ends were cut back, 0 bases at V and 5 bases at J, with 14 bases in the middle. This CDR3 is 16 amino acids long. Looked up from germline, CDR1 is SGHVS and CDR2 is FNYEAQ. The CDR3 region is CASSLAATLGNNEQFF. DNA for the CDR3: TGTGCCAGCAGCTTAGCGGCGACTTTAGGGAACAATGAGCAGTTCTTC.

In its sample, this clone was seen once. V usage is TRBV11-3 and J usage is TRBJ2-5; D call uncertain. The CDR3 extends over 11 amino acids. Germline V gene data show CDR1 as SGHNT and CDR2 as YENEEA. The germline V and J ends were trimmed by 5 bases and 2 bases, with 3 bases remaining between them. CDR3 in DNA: TGTGCCAGCAGCAGACAAGAGACCCAGTACTTC. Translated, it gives CASSRQETQYF.

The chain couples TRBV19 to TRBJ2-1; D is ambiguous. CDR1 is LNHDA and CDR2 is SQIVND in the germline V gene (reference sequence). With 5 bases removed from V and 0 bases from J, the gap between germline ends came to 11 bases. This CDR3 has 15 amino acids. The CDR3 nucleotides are TGTGCCAGTAGTCCCCGGATAGCCTCCTACAATGAGCAGTTCTTC. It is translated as CASSPRIASYNEQFF.

The CDR3 nucleotides are TGCGCCAGCAGTGTAAATGCCGGGGATACGCAGTATTTT. Translating gives CASSVNAGDTQYF. The rearrangement uses TRBV10-1 and TRBJ2-3, with D hard to call. Germline loops: CDR1 WNHNN, CDR2 SYGVQD (reference sequence). This CDR3 has 13 amino acids. V dropped 4 bases and J dropped 6 bases, with 11 bases sitting between them.

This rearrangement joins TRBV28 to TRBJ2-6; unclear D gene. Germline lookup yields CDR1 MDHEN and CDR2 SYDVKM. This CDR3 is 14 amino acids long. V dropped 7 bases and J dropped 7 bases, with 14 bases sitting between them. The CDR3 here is CASTSGTPANVLTF. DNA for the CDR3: TGTGCCAGCACCTCAGGCACTCCCGCCAACGTCCTGACTTTC.

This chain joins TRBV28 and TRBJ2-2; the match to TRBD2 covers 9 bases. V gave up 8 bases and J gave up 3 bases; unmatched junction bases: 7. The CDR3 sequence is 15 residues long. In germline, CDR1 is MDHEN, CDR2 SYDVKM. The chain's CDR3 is CASLGREGHTGELFF. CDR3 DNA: TGTGCCAGCCTGGGGCGGGAGGGACACACCGGGGAGCTGTTTTTT.

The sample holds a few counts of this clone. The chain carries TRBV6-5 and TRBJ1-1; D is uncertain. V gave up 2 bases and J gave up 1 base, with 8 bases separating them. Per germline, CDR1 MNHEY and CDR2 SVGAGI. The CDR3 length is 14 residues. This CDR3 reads CASSYRFPNTEAFF. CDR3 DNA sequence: TGTGCCAGCAGTTACCGCTTCCCGAACACTGAAGCTTTCTTT.